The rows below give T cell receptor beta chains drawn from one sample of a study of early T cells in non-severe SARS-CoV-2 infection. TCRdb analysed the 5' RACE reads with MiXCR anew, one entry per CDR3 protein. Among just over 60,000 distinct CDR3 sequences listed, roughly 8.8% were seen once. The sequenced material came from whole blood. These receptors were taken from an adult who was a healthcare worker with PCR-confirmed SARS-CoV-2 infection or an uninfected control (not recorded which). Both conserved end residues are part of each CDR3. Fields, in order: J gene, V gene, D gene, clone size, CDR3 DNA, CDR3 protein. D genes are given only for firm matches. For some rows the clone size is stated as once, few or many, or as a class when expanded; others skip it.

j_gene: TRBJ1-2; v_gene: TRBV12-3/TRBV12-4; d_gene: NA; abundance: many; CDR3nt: TGTGCCAGCAGTTCTGGGGGGCTTGGCTACACCTTC; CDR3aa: CASSSGGLGYTF
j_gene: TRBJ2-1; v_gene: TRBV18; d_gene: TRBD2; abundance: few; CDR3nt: TGTGCCAGCTCACCACCAACCGGGGGGGCTAATCGCAATGAGCAGTTCTTC; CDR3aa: CASSPPTGGANRNEQFF
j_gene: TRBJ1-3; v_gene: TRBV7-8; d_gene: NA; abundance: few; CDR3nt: TGTGCCAGCAGCATAGGACGGTTCTCTGGAAACACCATATATTTT; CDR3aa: CASSIGRFSGNTIYF
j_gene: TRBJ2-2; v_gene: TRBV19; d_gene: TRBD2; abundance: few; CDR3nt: TGTGCCAGTAGTATTGAGTTCGTAGCGGGGGCCGCGAACACCGGGGAGCTGTTTTTT; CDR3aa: CASSIEFVAGAANTGELFF
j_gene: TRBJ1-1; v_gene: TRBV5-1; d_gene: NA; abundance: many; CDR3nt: TGCGCCAGCAGCTTGGTGGGGAGCACTGAAGCTTTCTTT; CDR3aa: CASSLVGSTEAFF
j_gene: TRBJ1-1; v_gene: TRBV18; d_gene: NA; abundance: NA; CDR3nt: TGTGCCAGCTCAAGTGGAGGGAACACTGAAGCTTTCTTT; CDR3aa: CASSSGGNTEAFF
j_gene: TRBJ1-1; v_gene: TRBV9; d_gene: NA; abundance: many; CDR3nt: TGTGCCAGCAGCCCCCGCAAGGGGGGTTTCTTT; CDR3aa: CASSPRKGGFF
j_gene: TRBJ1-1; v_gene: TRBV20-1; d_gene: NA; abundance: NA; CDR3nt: TGCAGTGGGATGAACACTGAAGCTTTCTTT; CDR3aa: CSGMNTEAFF
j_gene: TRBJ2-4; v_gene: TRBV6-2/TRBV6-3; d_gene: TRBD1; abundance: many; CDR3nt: TGTGCCAGCAGTTACCCCGGGACAGGGAAAAACATTCAGTACTTC; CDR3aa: CASSYPGTGKNIQYF
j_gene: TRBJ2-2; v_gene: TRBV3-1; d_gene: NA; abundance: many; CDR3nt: TGTGCCAGCAGCCAAGGAGCTTCCGGGGAGCTGTTTTTT; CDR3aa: CASSQGASGELFF
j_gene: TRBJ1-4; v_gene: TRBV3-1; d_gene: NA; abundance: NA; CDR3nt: TGTGCCAGCAGCCAATTACCTGGAAAACTGTTTTTT; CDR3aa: CASSQLPGKLFF
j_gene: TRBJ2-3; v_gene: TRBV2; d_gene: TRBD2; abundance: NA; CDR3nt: TGTGCCAGCAGAGCGCAGGGACTAAGCACAGATACGCAGTATTTT; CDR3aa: CASRAQGLSTDTQYF
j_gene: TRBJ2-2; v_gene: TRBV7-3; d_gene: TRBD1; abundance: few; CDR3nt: TGTGCCAGCAGCCCTGACAGGGATAACACCGGGGAGCTGTTTTTT; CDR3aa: CASSPDRDNTGELFF
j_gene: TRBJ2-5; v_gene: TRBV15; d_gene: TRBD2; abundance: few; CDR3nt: TGTGCCACCCCCCTAGCGGGGGCCGGAATGTTTCAAGAGACCCAGTACTTC; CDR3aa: CATPLAGAGMFQETQYF
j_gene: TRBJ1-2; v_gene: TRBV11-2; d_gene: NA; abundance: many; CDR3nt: TGTGCCAGCAGCTTGGCTCCGGGACATATAAATGGCTACACCTTC; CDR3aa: CASSLAPGHINGYTF
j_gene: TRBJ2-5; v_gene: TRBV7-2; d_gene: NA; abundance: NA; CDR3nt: TGTGCCAGCAGCTTCGCCGTCCACAGGGTTGGGCAAGAGACCCAGTACTTC; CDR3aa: CASSFAVHRVGQETQYF
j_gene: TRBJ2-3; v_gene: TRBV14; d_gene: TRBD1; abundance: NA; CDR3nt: TGTGCCAGCAGCCAGGAAAGGACAGGGGGGAGCACAGATACGCAGTATTTT; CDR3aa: CASSQERTGGSTDTQYF
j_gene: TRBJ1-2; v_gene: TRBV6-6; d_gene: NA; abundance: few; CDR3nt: TGTGCCAGCAGCCCGCTAAGTGAGGGCGGGTATGGCTACACCTTC; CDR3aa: CASSPLSEGGYGYTF
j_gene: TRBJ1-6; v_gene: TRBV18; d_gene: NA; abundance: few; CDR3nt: TGTGCCAGTATACAGGGTGCGAATTCACCCCTCCACTTT; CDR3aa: CASIQGANSPLHF
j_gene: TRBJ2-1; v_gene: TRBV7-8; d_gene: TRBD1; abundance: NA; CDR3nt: TGTGCCAGCATGAACCGGGACAGGGGGCGCAATGAGCAGTTCTTC; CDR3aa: CASMNRDRGRNEQFF
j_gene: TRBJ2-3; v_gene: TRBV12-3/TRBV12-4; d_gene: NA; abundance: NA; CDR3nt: TGTGCCAGCAGGATAGGGGGTCTTCTCACAGATACGCAGTATTTT; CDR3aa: CASRIGGLLTDTQYF
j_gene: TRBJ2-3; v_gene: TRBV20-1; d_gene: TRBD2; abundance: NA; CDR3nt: TGCAGTGCTAGAGACCTAGCGGGCCATACGCAGTATTTT; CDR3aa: CSARDLAGHTQYF
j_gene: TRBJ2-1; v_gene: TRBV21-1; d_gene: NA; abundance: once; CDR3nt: TGTGCCAGCAAGGGTTATGAGCAGTTCTTC; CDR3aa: CASKGYEQFF
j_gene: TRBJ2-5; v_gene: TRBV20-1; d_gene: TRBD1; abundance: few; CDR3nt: TGCAGTGCAGCTGGACAGGGGGCTTGGCAAGAGACCCAGTACTTC; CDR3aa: CSAAGQGAWQETQYF
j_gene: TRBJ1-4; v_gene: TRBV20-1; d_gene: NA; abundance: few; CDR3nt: TGCAGTGCTACCAGGAATGAAAAACTGTTTTTT; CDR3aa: CSATRNEKLFF
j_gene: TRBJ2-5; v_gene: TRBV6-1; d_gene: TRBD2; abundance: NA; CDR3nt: TGTGCCAGCAGTGAACGACGCGCTAGCGGAGGCACCCAAGAGACCCAGTACTTC; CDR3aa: CASSERRASGGTQETQYF
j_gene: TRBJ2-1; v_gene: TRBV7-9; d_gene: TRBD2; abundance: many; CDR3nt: TGTGCCAGCAGGACAGCGGGGGCCAATGAGCAGTTCTTC; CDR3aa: CASRTAGANEQFF
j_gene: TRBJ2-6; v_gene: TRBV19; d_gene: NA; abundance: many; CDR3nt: TGTGCCAGTAGTATTCTTGGGGTCTCTGGGGCCAACGTCCTGACTTTC; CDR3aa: CASSILGVSGANVLTF
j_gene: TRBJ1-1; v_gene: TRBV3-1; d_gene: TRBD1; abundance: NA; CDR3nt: TGTGCCAGCAGCCGACACAGGGGGCCCGAAGCTTTCTTT; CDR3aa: CASSRHRGPEAFF
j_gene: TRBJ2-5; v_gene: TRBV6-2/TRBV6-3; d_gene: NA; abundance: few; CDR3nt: TGTGCCAGCAGTTACTACGCCGGGAAACTGTCGGACCAAGAGACCCAGTACTTC; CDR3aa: CASSYYAGKLSDQETQYF
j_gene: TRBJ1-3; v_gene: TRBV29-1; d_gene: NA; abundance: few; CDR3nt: TGCAGCGTCAGTAACCAACAGGGCTCGGGAAACACCATATATTTT; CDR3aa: CSVSNQQGSGNTIYF
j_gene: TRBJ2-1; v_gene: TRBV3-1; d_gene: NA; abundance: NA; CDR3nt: TGTGCCAGCAGCCAAGCGGGGATCTACAATGAGCAGTTCTTC; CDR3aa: CASSQAGIYNEQFF
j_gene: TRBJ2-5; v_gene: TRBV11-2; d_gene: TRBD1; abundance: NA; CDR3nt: TGTGCCAGCAGCCCGGACAGGGGCTGGGAGACCCAGTACTTC; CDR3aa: CASSPDRGWETQYF
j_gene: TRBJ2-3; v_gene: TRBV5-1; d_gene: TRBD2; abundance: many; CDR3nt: TGCGCCAGCAGCTTGGAATCTAGCGGGGGAATGGGTACGCAGTATTTT; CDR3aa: CASSLESSGGMGTQYF
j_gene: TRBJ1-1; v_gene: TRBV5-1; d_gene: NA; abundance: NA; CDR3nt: TGCGCCAGCAGCATTACAGGAGCGAACACTATGAACACTGAAGCTTTCTTT; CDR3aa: CASSITGANTMNTEAFF
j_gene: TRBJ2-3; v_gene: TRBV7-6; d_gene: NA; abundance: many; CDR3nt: TGTGCCAGCAGCGTACTCCCGGGGGGCACAGATACGCAGTATTTT; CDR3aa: CASSVLPGGTDTQYF
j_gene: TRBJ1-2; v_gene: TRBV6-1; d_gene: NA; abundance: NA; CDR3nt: TGTGCCAGCAGTGAAGTCCCCTCGGCTAACTATGGCTACACCTTC; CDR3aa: CASSEVPSANYGYTF
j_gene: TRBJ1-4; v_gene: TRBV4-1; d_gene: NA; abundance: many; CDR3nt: TGCGCCAGCAGCCAAGCAGGGCCCCTGGGGAATGAAAAACTGTTTTTT; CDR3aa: CASSQAGPLGNEKLFF